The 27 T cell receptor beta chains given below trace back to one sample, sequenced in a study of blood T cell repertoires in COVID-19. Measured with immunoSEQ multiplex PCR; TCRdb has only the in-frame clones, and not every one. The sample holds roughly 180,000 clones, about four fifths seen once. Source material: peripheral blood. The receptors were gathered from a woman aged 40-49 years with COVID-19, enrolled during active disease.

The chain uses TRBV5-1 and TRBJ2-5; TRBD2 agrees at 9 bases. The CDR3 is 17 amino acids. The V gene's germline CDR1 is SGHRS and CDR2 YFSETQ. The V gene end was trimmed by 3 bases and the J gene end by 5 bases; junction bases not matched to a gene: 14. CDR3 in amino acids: CASSSIGGRAIRETQYF. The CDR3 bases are TGCGCCAGCAGCTCCATCGGCGGGAGGGCCATTCGGGAGACCCAGTACTTC.

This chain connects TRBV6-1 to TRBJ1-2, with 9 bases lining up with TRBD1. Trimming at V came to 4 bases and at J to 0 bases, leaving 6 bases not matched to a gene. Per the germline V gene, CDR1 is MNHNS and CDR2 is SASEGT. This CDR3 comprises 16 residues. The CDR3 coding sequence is TGTGCCAGCAGTGTGGGACAGGGAGGGACTAACTATGGCTACACCTTC. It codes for CASSVGQGGTNYGYTF.

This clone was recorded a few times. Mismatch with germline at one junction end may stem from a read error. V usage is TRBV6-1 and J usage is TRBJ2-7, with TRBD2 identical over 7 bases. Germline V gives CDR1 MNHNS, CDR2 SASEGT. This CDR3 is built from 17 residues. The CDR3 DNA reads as TGTGCCAGCAGTCAAGCATGGGGGGGTCTGGAGGGCTACGAGCAGTACTTC. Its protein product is CASSQAWGGLEGYEQYF.

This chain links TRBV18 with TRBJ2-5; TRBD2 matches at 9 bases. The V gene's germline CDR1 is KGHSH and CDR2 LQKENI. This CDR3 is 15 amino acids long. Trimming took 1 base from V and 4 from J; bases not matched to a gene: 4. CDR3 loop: CASSPLAGVTETQYF. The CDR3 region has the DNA TGTGCCAGCTCACCACTAGCGGGAGTGACAGAGACCCAGTACTTC.

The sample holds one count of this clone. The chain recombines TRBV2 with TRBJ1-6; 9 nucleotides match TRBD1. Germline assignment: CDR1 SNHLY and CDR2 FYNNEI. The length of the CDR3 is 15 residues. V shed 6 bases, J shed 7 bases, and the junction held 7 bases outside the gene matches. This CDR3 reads CASSPGQGRNSPLHF. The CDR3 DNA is TGTGCCAGCAGCCCGGGACAGGGTCGCAATTCACCCCTCCACTTT. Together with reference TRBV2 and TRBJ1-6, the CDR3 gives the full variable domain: EPEVTQTPSHQVTQMGQEVILRCVPISNHLYFYWYRQILGQKVEFLVSFYNNEISEKSEIFDDQFSVERPDGSNFTLKIRSTKLEDSAMYFCASSPGQGRNSPLHFGNGTRLTVT.

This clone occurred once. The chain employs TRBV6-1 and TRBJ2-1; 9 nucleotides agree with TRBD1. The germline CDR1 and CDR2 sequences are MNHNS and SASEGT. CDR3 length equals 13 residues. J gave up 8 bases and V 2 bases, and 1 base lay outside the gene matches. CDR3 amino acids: CASSERTGDEQFF. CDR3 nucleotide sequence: TGTGCCAGCAGTGAAAGGACAGGGGATGAGCAGTTCTTC.

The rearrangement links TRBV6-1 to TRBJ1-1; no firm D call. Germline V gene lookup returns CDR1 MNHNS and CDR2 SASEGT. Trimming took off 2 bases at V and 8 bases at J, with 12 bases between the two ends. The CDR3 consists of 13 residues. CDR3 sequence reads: CASSEFGPVEAFF. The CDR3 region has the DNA TGTGCCAGCAGTGAATTTGGCCCTGTCGAAGCTTTCTTT.

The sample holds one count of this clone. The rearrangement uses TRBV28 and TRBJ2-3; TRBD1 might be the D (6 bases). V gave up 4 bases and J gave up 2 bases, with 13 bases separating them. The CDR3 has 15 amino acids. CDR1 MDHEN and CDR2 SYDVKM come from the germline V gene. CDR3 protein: CASSSPGDPTDTQYF. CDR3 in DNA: TGTGCCAGCAGTTCCCCAGGGGACCCCACAGATACGCAGTATTTT.

CDR3 in amino acids: CASNPDTTVETQYF. CDR3 DNA: TGTGCCAGCAATCCCGATACTACCGTGGAGACCCAGTACTTC. This chain uses TRBV21-1 with TRBJ2-5; the table gives TRBD2 as D, unverified against the DNA. TRBV21-1 is a known pseudogene. This CDR3 has 14 amino acids.

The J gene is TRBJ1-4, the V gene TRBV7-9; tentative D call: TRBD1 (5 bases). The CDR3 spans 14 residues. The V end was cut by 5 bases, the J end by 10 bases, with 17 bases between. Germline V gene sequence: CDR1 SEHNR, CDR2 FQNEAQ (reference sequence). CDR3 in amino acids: CASSQGDKAGKLFF. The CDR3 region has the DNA TGTGCCAGCAGCCAGGGTGATAAAGCGGGAAAACTGTTTTTT.

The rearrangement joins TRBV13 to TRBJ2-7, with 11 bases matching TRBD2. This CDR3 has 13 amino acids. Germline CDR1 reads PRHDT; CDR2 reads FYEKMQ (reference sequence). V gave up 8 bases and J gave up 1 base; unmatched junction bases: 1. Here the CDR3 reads CASSSGRSYEQYF. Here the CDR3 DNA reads TGTGCCAGCTCTAGCGGGAGGTCCTACGAGCAGTACTTC.

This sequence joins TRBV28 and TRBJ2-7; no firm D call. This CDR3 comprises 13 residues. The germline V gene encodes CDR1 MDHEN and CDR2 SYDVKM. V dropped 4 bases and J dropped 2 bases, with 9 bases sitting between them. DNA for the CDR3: TGTGCCAGCAGTTCCGGGTCCCCCTACGAGCAGTACTTC. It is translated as CASSSGSPYEQYF.

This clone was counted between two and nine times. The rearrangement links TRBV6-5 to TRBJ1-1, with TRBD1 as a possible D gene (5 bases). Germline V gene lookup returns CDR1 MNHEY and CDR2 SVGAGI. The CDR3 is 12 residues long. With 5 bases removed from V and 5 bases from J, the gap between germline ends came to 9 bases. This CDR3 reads CASSRDSTEAFF. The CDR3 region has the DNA TGTGCCAGCAGTAGGGACTCAACTGAAGCTTTCTTT.

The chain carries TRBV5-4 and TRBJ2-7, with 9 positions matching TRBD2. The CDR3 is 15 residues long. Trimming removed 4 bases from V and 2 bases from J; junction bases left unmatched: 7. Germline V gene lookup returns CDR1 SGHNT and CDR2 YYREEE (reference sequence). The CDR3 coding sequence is TGTGCCAGCAGCGCGGGGGGGGACGGCCCCTACGAGCAGTACGTC. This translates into CASSAGGDGPYEQYV.

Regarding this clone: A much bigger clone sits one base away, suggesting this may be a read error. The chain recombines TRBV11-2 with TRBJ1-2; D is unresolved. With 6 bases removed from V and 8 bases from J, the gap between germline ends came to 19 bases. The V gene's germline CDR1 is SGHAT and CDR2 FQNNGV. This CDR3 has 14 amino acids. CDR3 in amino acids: CASRFSFLIGGYTF. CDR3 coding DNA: TGTGCCAGCAGATTTAGCTTTCTGATCGGGGGCTACACCTTC.

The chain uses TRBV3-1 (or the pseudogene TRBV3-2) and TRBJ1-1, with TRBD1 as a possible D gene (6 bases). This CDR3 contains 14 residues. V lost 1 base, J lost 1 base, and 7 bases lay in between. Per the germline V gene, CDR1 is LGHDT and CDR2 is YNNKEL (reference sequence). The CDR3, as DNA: TGTGCCAGCAGCCAAGGGACAGCGAACACTGAAGCTTTCTTT. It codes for CASSQGTANTEAFF.

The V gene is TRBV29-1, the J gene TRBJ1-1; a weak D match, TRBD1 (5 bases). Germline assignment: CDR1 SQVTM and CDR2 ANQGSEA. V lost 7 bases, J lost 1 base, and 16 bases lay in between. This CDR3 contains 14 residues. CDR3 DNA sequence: TGCAGCGCACCGGGGGGTCTTCGGAACACTGAAGCTTTCTTT. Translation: CSAPGGLRNTEAFF.

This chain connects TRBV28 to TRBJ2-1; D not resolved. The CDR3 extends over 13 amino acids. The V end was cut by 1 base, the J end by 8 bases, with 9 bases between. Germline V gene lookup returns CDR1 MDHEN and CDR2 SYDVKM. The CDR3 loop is CASSLLVLDEQFF. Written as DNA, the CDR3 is TGTGCCAGCAGTTTATTAGTCTTGGATGAGCAGTTCTTC.

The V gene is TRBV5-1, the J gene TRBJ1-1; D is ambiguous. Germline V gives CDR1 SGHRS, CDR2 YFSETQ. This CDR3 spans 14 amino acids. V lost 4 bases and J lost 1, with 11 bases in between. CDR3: CASSNQAKNTEAFF. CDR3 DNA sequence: TGCGCCAGCAGCAACCAGGCGAAGAACACTGAAGCTTTCTTT.

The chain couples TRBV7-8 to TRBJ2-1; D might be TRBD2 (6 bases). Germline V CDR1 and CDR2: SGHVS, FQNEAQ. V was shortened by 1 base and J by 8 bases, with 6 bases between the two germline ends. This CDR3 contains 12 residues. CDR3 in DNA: TGTGCCAGCAGCTTAGGGGAGGATGAGCAGTTCTTC. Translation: CASSLGEDEQFF. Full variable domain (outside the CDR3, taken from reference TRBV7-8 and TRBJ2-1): GAGVSQSPRYKVAKRGQDVALRCDPISGHVSLFWYQQALGQGPEFLTYFQNEAQLDKSGLPSDRFFAERPEGSVSTLKIQRTQQEDSAVYLCASSLGEDEQFFGPGTRLTVL.

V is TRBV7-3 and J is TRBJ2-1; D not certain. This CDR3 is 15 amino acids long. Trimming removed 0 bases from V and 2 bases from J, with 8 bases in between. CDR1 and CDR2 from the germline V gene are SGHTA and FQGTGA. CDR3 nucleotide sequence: TGTGCCAGCAGCTTAACTCCCCAAACCTACAATGAGCAGTTCTTC. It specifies CASSLTPQTYNEQFF.

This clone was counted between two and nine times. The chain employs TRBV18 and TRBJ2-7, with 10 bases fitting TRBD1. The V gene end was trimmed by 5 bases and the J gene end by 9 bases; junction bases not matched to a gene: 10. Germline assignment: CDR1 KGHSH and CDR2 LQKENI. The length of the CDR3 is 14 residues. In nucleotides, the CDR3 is TGTGCCAGCTCATCCCGGGACAGGGGATTTCGGCAGTACGTC. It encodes CASSSRDRGFRQYV.

CDR3 sequence reads: CASSRDKQAFF. CDR3 nucleotide sequence: TGTGCCAGCAGCCGTGACAAGCAGGCTTTCTTT. This rearrangement joins TRBV11-2 to TRBJ1-1; D is uncertain. V shed 5 bases and J shed 11 bases, with 12 bases lying between them. Germline V gene data show CDR1 as SGHAT and CDR2 as FQNNGV. The CDR3 length is 11 residues. The variable domain in full, completed from reference TRBV11-2 and TRBJ1-1, reads EAGVAQSPRYKIIEKRQSVAFWCNPISGHATLYWYQQILGQGPKLLIQFQNNGVVDDSQLPKDRFSAERLKGVDSTLKIQPAKLEDSAVYLCASSRDKQAFFGQGTRLTVV.

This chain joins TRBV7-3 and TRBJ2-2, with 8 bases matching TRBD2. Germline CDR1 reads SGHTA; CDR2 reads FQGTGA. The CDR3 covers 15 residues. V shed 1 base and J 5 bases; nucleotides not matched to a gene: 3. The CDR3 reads CASSLRSGRTGELFF. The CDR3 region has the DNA TGTGCCAGCAGCTTAAGGAGCGGGAGAACCGGGGAGCTGTTTTTT.

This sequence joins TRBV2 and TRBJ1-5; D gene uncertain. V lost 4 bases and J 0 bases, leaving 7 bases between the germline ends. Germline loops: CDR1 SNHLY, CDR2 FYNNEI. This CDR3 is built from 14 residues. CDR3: CASSGSYSNQPQHF. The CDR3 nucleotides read TGTGCCAGCAGTGGGAGCTATAGCAATCAGCCCCAGCATTTT.

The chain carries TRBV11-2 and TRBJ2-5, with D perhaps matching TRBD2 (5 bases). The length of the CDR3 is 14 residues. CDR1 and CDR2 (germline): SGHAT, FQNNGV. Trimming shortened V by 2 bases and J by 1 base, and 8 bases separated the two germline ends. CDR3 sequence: CASSLLAIQETQYF. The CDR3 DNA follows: TGTGCCAGCAGCTTACTAGCAATCCAAGAGACCCAGTACTTC.

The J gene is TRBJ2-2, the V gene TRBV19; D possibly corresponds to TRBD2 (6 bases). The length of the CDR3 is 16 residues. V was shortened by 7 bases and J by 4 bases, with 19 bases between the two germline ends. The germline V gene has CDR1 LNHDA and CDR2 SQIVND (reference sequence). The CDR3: CASTIGLGLFTGELFF. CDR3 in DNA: TGTGCCAGTACCATAGGTCTTGGACTATTCACCGGGGAGCTGTTTTTT.